This entry lists 23 T cell receptor beta chains sequenced from one sample in a study of blood T cell repertoires in COVID-19. Repertoires were generated with immunoSEQ multiplex PCR, while TCRdb's copy carries only in-frame clones and drops some. In the table there are roughly 400,000 clones, roughly nine tenths of which are singletons. The sequencing input was PBMCs or T cells enriched from blood (not recorded which). All receptors come from a woman in her 30s who had recovered from COVID-19.

V is TRBV6-5 and J is TRBJ1-4; D is ambiguous. Trimming cost V 10 bases and J 7 bases, with 10 bases left between them. The CDR3 length is 11 residues. Germline CDR1 and CDR2: MNHEY and SVGAGI. CDR3 in DNA: TGTGCCACCGGGATCCGTGAAAAACTGTTTTTT. Protein sequence: CATGIREKLFF.

The chain carries TRBV7-6 and TRBJ1-1, with 8 bases lining up with TRBD1. This CDR3 contains 14 residues. The V gene end was trimmed by 5 bases and the J gene end by 5 bases; junction bases not matched to a gene: 7. Germline loops: CDR1 SGHVS, CDR2 FNYEAQ. In DNA, the CDR3 is TGTGCCAGCAGCCCAGAGACAGGGGATACTGAAGCTTTCTTT. Translation: CASSPETGDTEAFF. Variable domain in full (rest from reference TRBV7-6 and TRBJ1-1): GAGVSQSPRYKVTKRGQDVALRCDPISGHVSLYWYRQALGQGPEFLTYFNYEAQQDKSGLPNDRFSAERPEGSISTLTIQRTEQRDSAMYRCASSPETGDTEAFFGQGTRLTVV.

This chain connects TRBV5-1 to TRBJ2-7; the D gene is possibly TRBD2 (6 bases). V lost 3 bases, J lost 2 bases, and 24 bases lay in between. The germline V gene has CDR1 SGHRS and CDR2 YFSETQ. CDR3 length: 18 residues. This CDR3 reads CASSSRGLAALRAYEQYF. The CDR3 DNA sequence: TGCGCCAGCAGCTCCCGAGGGTTAGCGGCCCTGCGGGCCTACGAGCAGTACTTC.

The chain couples TRBV5-5 to TRBJ1-2; D perhaps matches TRBD1 (6 bases). CDR3 size: 16 residues. Germline V gives CDR1 SGHKS, CDR2 YYEKEE (reference sequence). The ends were cut back, 4 bases at V and 6 bases at J, with 22 bases in the middle. CDR3 nucleotide sequence: TGTGCCAGCAGCCCGAAGGGGGTGAACCCAACTAATGGCTACACCTTC. This gives the protein CASSPKGVNPTNGYTF.

The chain carries TRBV3-1 (or the pseudogene TRBV3-2) and TRBJ1-6, with 7 bases fitting TRBD1. The trim removed 6 bases at V and 7 bases at J, leaving 3 bases unmatched. The germline V gene has CDR1 LGHDT and CDR2 YNNKEL (reference sequence). The CDR3 has 13 amino acids. The CDR3: CASRGTVNSPLHF. CDR3 in DNA: TGTGCCAGCAGGGGGACAGTGAATTCACCCCTCCACTTT.

J is TRBJ2-2 and V is TRBV29-1; D possibly corresponds to TRBD2 (6 bases). This CDR3 spans 14 amino acids. Germline CDR1 SQVTM, CDR2 ANQGSEA. Between the trimmed V and J ends, which lost 2 bases and 6 bases, there was a span of 13 bases. The CDR3 region is CSVEFGGFPGELFF. The CDR3 region has the DNA TGCAGCGTTGAATTCGGAGGGTTTCCCGGGGAGCTGTTTTTT.

This chain connects TRBV5-1 to TRBJ1-1; 9 bases are a match to TRBD1. V trimming: 4 bases; J trimming: 4 bases; junction bases outside the gene matches: 5. Germline V gene lookup returns CDR1 SGHRS and CDR2 YFSETQ. The CDR3 is 14 residues long. This CDR3 reads CASSLRQGGTEAFF. The CDR3 bases are TGCGCCAGCAGCCTCCGACAGGGGGGCACTGAAGCTTTCTTT.

The chain is built from TRBV7-2 and TRBJ2-3; 12 nucleotides line up with TRBD2. The CDR3 is 16 residues long. Germline V gene sequence: CDR1 SGHTA, CDR2 FQGNSA. Germline trimming cut 1 base from V and 1 base from J; bases unmatched to any gene: 0. This CDR3 reads CASSLGLAGGTDTQYF. Here the CDR3 DNA reads TGTGCCAGCAGCTTAGGACTAGCGGGGGGCACAGATACGCAGTATTTT.

V is TRBV5-6 and J is TRBJ2-7; possibly TRBD2 for D (7 bases). Looked up from germline, CDR1 is SGHDT and CDR2 is YYEEEE. V dropped 1 base and J dropped 2 bases, with 16 bases sitting between them. This CDR3 has 16 residues. The CDR3 protein is CASSLLGGQEAYEQYF. CDR3 sequence (DNA): TGTGCCAGCAGCTTGCTCGGGGGGCAGGAAGCCTACGAGCAGTACTTC. Full variable domain (outside the CDR3, taken from reference TRBV5-6 and TRBJ2-7): DAGVTQSPTHLIKTRGQQVTLRCSPKSGHDTVSWYQQALGQGPQFIFQYYEEEERQRGNFPDRFSGHQFPNYSSELNVNALLLGDSALYLCASSLLGGQEAYEQYFGPGTRLTVT.

The V gene is TRBV5-1, the J gene TRBJ2-3; 8 positions agree with TRBD1. Germline CDR1 reads SGHRS; CDR2 reads YFSETQ. The CDR3 has 15 residues. Trimming cost V 6 bases and J 0 bases; bases outside gene matches: 6. The CDR3 region is CASNRQGTSTDTQYF. The CDR3 DNA follows: TGCGCCAGCAACCGACAGGGGACTAGCACAGATACGCAGTATTTT.

The chain uses TRBV5-1 and TRBJ2-4; tentative D call: TRBD2 (6 bases). Trimming removed 5 bases from V and 1 base from J, with 13 bases in between. In germline, CDR1 is SGHRS, CDR2 YFSETQ. There are 15 residues in the CDR3. The CDR3 region has the DNA TGCGCCAGCAGGGGCAGTGGAGGGGCCAAAAACATTCAGTACTTC. This encodes CASRGSGGAKNIQYF.

The rearrangement links TRBV28 to TRBJ2-6, with D maybe TRBD2 (6 bases). Germline V lookup: CDR1 MDHEN, CDR2 SYDVKM. CDR3 length: 16 residues. V was pared by 1 base and J by 5 bases, with 12 bases between. The CDR3 region has the DNA TGTGCCAGCAGTTTATATAGCCGGGACTGGGCCAACGTCCTGACTTTC. Protein: CASSLYSRDWANVLTF.

This chain joins TRBV2 and TRBJ2-3; 8 positions match TRBD2. Losses at the gene ends were 6 bases for V and 2 bases for J; bases not matched to a gene: 13. CDR3 size: 17 residues. In germline, CDR1 is SNHLY, CDR2 FYNNEI. The CDR3 DNA is TGTGCCAGCAGAAGATTAACTAGCGGAGTCTACACAGATACGCAGTATTTT. Amino acid sequence: CASRRLTSGVYTDTQYF.

The genes are TRBV7-9 and TRBJ1-2; TRBD1 matches at 8 bases. CDR1 is SEHNR, CDR2 FQNEAQ, per germline (reference sequence). The CDR3 consists of 15 residues. Germline trimming cut 5 bases from V and 4 bases from J; bases unmatched to any gene: 9. The CDR3 loop reads CASSLGQAKAYGYTF. For the CDR3, the DNA is TGTGCCAGCAGCCTGGGACAGGCAAAAGCCTATGGCTACACCTTC.

This chain connects TRBV11-2 to TRBJ2-7, with TRBD1 identical over 7 bases. CDR3 size: 17 residues. V was clipped by 5 bases and J by 3 bases; unmatched bases: 16. CDR1 and CDR2 from the germline V gene are SGHAT and FQNNGV. The CDR3 spells CASSPNAGTAGVYEQYF. CDR3 in DNA: TGTGCCAGCAGCCCGAATGCCGGGACAGCTGGTGTCTACGAGCAGTACTTC.

This clone was picked up one time. This chain links TRBV7-8 with TRBJ1-4; 9 bases align to TRBD1. CDR1 is SGHVS, CDR2 FQNEAQ, per germline. The V and J ends lost 5 bases and 8 bases, in that order; junction bases with no gene match: 12. CDR3 size: 16 residues. CDR3 residues: CASSVTGGATGEKLFF. CDR3 coding DNA: TGTGCCAGCAGCGTAACAGGGGGCGCGACAGGAGAAAAACTGTTTTTT.

The rearrangement uses TRBV5-5 and TRBJ1-1; a weak D match, TRBD1 (6 bases). V was shortened by 10 bases and J by 5 bases, with 15 bases between the two germline ends. The CDR3 contains 12 residues. Germline values: CDR1 SGHKS, CDR2 YYEKEE (reference sequence). CDR3 DNA: TGTGCCGGGCAGGGGTTCGGAACTGAAGCTTTCTTT. Amino acid sequence: CAGQGFGTEAFF.

This chain connects TRBV4-2 to TRBJ2-2, with D possibly TRBD2 on 6 matching bases. Between the trimmed V and J ends, which lost 0 bases and 4 bases, there was a span of 12 bases. CDR3 length equals 16 residues. The germline gives CDR1 LGHNA, CDR2 YNFKEQ. The DNA for the CDR3 is TGTGCCAGCAGCCAAGATATCAGGGACTTCACCGGGGAGCTGTTTTTT. Translation gives CASSQDIRDFTGELFF.

V and J are TRBV6-5 and TRBJ1-5; D not resolved. CDR3 size: 15 residues. Trimming removed 6 bases from V and 0 bases from J, with 12 bases in between. Germline values: CDR1 MNHEY, CDR2 SVGAGI. CDR3 amino acids: CASRATVNSNQPQHF. The CDR3 DNA sequence: TGTGCCAGCAGGGCCACAGTAAATAGCAATCAGCCCCAGCATTTT.

This chain connects TRBV19 to TRBJ1-5, with D tentatively TRBD1 (5 bases). The CDR3 extends over 15 amino acids. V dropped 4 bases and J dropped 2 bases, with 12 bases sitting between them. Looked up from germline, CDR1 is LNHDA and CDR2 is SQIVND (reference sequence). The CDR3 nucleotides are TGTGCCAGTAGTAGGCAAGGGGCCCGCAATCAGCCCCAGCATTTT. Protein sequence: CASSRQGARNQPQHF.

This chain uses TRBV5-1 with TRBJ1-2, with D uncertain. Germline V CDR1 and CDR2: SGHRS, YFSETQ. Trimming cost V 0 bases and J 6 bases, with 9 bases left between them. The CDR3 is 13 amino acids. The CDR3, as DNA: TGCGCCAGCAGCTTGGTCTTCCCCGATGGCTACACCTTC. This codes for CASSLVFPDGYTF.

The rearrangement uses TRBV4-1 and TRBJ2-3; 13 bases match TRBD2. CDR1 and CDR2 (germline): MGHRA, YSYEKL. J was trimmed by 1 base and V by 2 bases; bases with no gene match: 9. This CDR3 spans 19 amino acids. As DNA, the CDR3 is TGCGCCAGCAGCCAAACTAGGACTAGCGGGAGTAGGGGCACAGATACGCAGTATTTT. Its protein is CASSQTRTSGSRGTDTQYF.

The chain recombines TRBV18 with TRBJ1-2, with a possible D match to TRBD1 (5 bases). This CDR3 has 15 residues. Germline CDR1 reads KGHSH; CDR2 reads LQKENI. Trimming left V 3 bases short and J 3 bases short, with 14 bases between. The CDR3 sequence: CASSPLLDRYYGYTF. CDR3 nucleotide sequence: TGTGCCAGCTCACCTCTCCTAGACAGATACTATGGCTACACCTTC.